This T cell receptor (beta chain) was sequenced in a study of blood T cell repertoires in COVID-19. For the study at large: T cells, B-cell-depleted T cells, or PBMCs supplied cDNA or gDNA.

The germline CDR1 and CDR2 sequences are MDHEN and SYDVKM. V shed 3 bases, J shed 6 bases, and the junction held 2 bases outside the gene matches. The CDR3 spans 14 residues. Clones were read by immunoSEQ multiplex PCR, and TCRdb kept only the in-frame ones, dropping some. The sample holds about 230,000 clones; less than 90% are singletons and the top ten take 2% to 3%. The J gene is TRBJ1-5, the V gene TRBV28; TRBD1 aligns across 10 bases. The source is a woman in her seventies with active or convalescent COVID-19. Sequencing was performed on peripheral blood. CDR3 loop: CASSFRDRGQPQHF. DNA for the CDR3: TGTGCCAGCAGTTTCCGGGACAGGGGTCAGCCCCAGCATTTT. Looking up the rest from reference TRBV28 and TRBJ1-5 gives the full variable domain: DVKVTQSSRYLVKRTGEKVFLECVQDMDHENMFWYRQDPGLGLRLIYFSYDVKMKEKGDIPEGYSVSREKKERFSLILESASTNQTSMYLCASSFRDRGQPQHFGDGTRLSIL.